This TCR beta chain was recovered during a study of CXCR3-negative and CXCR3-positive naive CD8 T cells. Study observations and caveats: More hydrophobic TRB CDR3s were found in CXCR3-positive naive cells than in CXCR3-negative naive cells. The study found comparably high diversity in both naive subsets and much lower diversity in memory CD8+ cells.

The CDR3 extends over 14 amino acids. CDR1 is LNHDA and CDR2 is SQIVND in the germline V gene (reference sequence). The TRB cDNA libraries were prepared by 5' RACE with UMI labels. TCRdb reanalyzed the 5' RACE reads and collapses them to one entry per CDR3 protein, without DNA. The sample spans 150,000 or so distinct CDR3 sequences; the ten largest clones claim approximately 0.46%. A CD45RO-CCR7+CD27+CD95- profile was what naive CD8+ T cells displayed. To note about this clonotype: What it binds is unknown.

Sequenced input: naive CXCR3+ CD8+ T cells from blood. This sample's subset: CD45RO-CCR7+CD27+CD95- naive CD8+ T cells expressing CXCR3 (TNR3+). The receptor's source is a human donor in good health. Some clones in this sample may be carry-over from other donors' samples. The chain carries TRBV19 and TRBJ2-7; the TCRdb call, TRBD1, lacks DNA for checking. The CDR3 reads CASSRGTGFDEQYF.